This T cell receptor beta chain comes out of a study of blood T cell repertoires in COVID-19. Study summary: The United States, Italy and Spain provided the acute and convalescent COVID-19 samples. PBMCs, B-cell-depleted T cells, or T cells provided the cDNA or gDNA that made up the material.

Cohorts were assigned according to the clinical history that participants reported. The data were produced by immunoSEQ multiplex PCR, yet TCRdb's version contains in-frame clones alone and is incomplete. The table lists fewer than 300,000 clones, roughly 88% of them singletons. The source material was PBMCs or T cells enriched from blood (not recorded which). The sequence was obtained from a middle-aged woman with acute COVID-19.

CDR3 nucleotide sequence: TGTGCCAGCAGCCCATGGACTAGCGGGAGCACAGATACGCAGTATTTT. Translation: CASSPWTSGSTDTQYF. This chain links TRBV6-6 with TRBJ2-3, with 11 bases that match TRBD2. Germline CDR1 reads MNHNY; CDR2 reads SVGAGI (reference sequence). The CDR3 runs to 16 residues. V was clipped by 6 bases and J by 0 bases; unmatched bases: 5.